The 24 T cell receptor beta chains below come from one sample, sequenced in a study of shared clonotypes between healthy human individuals. Sequencing was performed with immunoSEQ multiplex PCR; in TCRdb, only in-frame clones are kept and a portion is missing. Of hundreds of thousands of clones in the sample, under 95% were seen once. Naive CD8 populations comprised CD45RO-negative cells positively selected for CCR7, excluding terminally differentiated effector memory CD45RA+ cells. The sample consisted of naive CD8+ T cells sorted from blood. Receptors originate from a man between 25 and 39 years old in good health.

V is TRBV29-1 and J is TRBJ2-1; 7 bases match TRBD2. The V segment lost 6 bases and the J segment 0 bases; nucleotides outside the gene matches: 5. In germline, CDR1 is SQVTM, CDR2 ANQGSEA. The CDR3 spans 14 residues. This CDR3 reads CSVITSVSYNEQFF. The CDR3 DNA follows: TGCAGCGTGATCACTAGCGTCTCCTACAATGAGCAGTTCTTC.

This chain uses TRBV2 with TRBJ2-7; 8 bases fit TRBD1. The CDR3 is 16 residues long. Germline V gene sequence: CDR1 SNHLY, CDR2 FYNNEI. Losses at the gene ends were 4 bases for V and 5 bases for J; bases not matched to a gene: 13. CDR3 DNA sequence: TGTGCCAGCAGTGTAGTGGCAGGGGGCTTCATCGACGAGCAGTACTTC. This translates into CASSVVAGGFIDEQYF.

This rearrangement joins TRBV4-1 to TRBJ2-1, with a weak D call TRBD2 (6 bases). The CDR3 covers 16 residues. V was shortened by 3 bases and J by 5 bases, with 17 bases between the two germline ends. Germline CDR1 MGHRA, CDR2 YSYEKL. CDR3 sequence: CASSHRLVGRNNEQFF. The DNA of the CDR3 is TGCGCCAGCAGCCACCGACTAGTCGGTAGAAACAATGAGCAGTTCTTC.

J is TRBJ2-1 and V is TRBV27; 9 bases line up with TRBD2. The V segment lost 6 bases and the J segment 6 bases; nucleotides outside the gene matches: 9. Looked up from germline, CDR1 is MNHEY and CDR2 is SMNVEV (reference sequence). The CDR3 covers 15 residues. The CDR3 loop reads CASSIGASGANEQFF. The DNA of the CDR3 is TGTGCCAGCAGCATCGGGGCTAGCGGGGCCAATGAGCAGTTCTTC.

The chain combines TRBV5-6 with TRBJ2-3, with 7 nucleotides matching TRBD2. The V gene's germline CDR1 is SGHDT and CDR2 YYEEEE. This CDR3 has 17 residues. V trimming: 4 bases; J trimming: 0 bases; junction bases outside the gene matches: 11. CDR3 nucleotides: TGTGCCAGCAGCCTTGCGGCTAGCGGTACCAGCACAGATACGCAGTATTTT. This gives the protein CASSLAASGTSTDTQYF.

The chain has TRBV18 and TRBJ2-2; D ambiguous. Germline V gene sequence: CDR1 KGHSH, CDR2 LQKENI. The V end lost 1 base, the J end lost 4 bases, and 13 bases lay between the germline ends. The CDR3 consists of 16 residues. Here the CDR3 reads CASSPRRPVSTGELFF. The DNA for the CDR3 is TGTGCCAGCTCACCACGCCGTCCAGTGTCCACCGGGGAGCTGTTTTTT.

This chain joins TRBV13 and TRBJ2-5; D not resolved. The CDR3 sequence is 13 residues long. In germline, CDR1 is PRHDT, CDR2 FYEKMQ (reference sequence). V lost 6 bases and J lost 1, with 9 bases in between. The CDR3 DNA reads TGTGCCAGCAGATCCCCGAGCCAAGAGACCCAGTACTTC. Translating it yields CASRSPSQETQYF.

This clone has just one count. The chain carries TRBV7-9 and TRBJ2-2; TRBD1 matches 7 bases. V lost 5 bases to trimming and J lost 5 bases; unmatched junction nucleotides: 8. This CDR3 comprises 15 residues. The V gene's germline CDR1 is SEHNR and CDR2 FQNEAQ (reference sequence). This chain's CDR3 is CASSPTGSWTGELFF. DNA of the CDR3: TGTGCCAGCAGCCCGACAGGGTCGTGGACCGGGGAGCTGTTTTTT.

The chain carries TRBV6-5 and TRBJ2-7; no definite D call. CDR1 and CDR2 from the germline V gene are MNHEY and SVGAGI. Trimming took 2 bases from V and 3 from J, leaving 8 bases between them. This CDR3 region has 13 residues. CDR3 sequence (DNA): TGTGCCAGCAGTTACGGGCAAGTCTACGAGCAGTACTTC. Its protein product is CASSYGQVYEQYF.

The genes are TRBV6-5 and TRBJ2-7; the D is unclear. The CDR3 spans 10 residues. The V gene's germline CDR1 is MNHEY and CDR2 SVGAGI. V was clipped by 11 bases and J by 1 base, with 6 bases between them. The CDR3 reads CAAESYEQYF. DNA of the CDR3: TGTGCCGCGGAGTCCTACGAGCAGTACTTC.

The V call is TRBV27, the J call TRBJ2-1, with TRBD1 matching over 9 bases. Germline V CDR1 and CDR2: MNHEY, SMNVEV (reference sequence). V lost 7 bases, J lost 5 bases, and 3 bases stayed unmatched. The CDR3 consists of 13 residues. The CDR3: CASMGQGNNEQFF. The CDR3 DNA reads as TGTGCCAGCATGGGACAGGGAAACAATGAGCAGTTCTTC.

The V call is TRBV25-1, the J call TRBJ2-1, with D hard to call. This CDR3 has 16 residues. With 5 bases removed from V and 5 bases from J, the gap between germline ends came to 19 bases. The germline gives CDR1 MGHDK, CDR2 SYGVNS. CDR3 sequence reads: CASSSPLLRAHNEQFF. For the CDR3, the DNA is TGTGCCAGCAGTTCACCCCTACTAAGGGCGCACAATGAGCAGTTCTTC. Variable domain in full (rest from reference TRBV25-1 and TRBJ2-1): EADIYQTPRYLVIGTGKKITLECSQTMGHDKMYWYQQDPGMELHLIHYSYGVNSTEKGDLSSESTVSRIRTEHFPLTLESARPSHTSQYLCASSSPLLRAHNEQFFGPGTRLTVL.

The CDR3: CASSQDLTTHQETQYF. The CDR3 DNA follows: TGCGCCAGCAGCCAAGATCTGACGACACATCAAGAGACCCAGTACTTC. This chain links TRBV4-3 with TRBJ2-5; D unclear. V was clipped by 0 bases and J by 2 bases, with 13 bases between them. The CDR3 covers 16 residues. Germline CDR1 is LGHNA and CDR2 is YSLEER.

The chain couples TRBV7-2 to TRBJ2-7; the match to TRBD2 covers 7 bases. The CDR3 is 13 residues long. With V trimmed by 5 bases and J by 6 bases, 7 bases remained unmatched. CDR1 and CDR2 (germline): SGHTA, FQGNSA. DNA of the CDR3: TGTGCCAGCAGCCCCGGGACTAAGCTCGAGCAGTACTTC. It specifies CASSPGTKLEQYF.

The genes are TRBV5-1 and TRBJ2-7, with TRBD1 matching over 9 bases. Losses at the gene ends were 2 bases for V and 0 bases for J; bases not matched to a gene: 3. Germline V gene lookup returns CDR1 SGHRS and CDR2 YFSETQ. The CDR3 runs 15 residues. The CDR3 DNA reads TGCGCCAGCAGCTTTCGGACAGGGGTCTCCTACGAGCAGTACTTC. Amino acids: CASSFRTGVSYEQYF.

The chain recombines TRBV6-1 with TRBJ1-2; D is ambiguous. The V gene's germline CDR1 is MNHNS and CDR2 SASEGT. Deletions cut 6 bases from V and 2 bases from J, with 16 bases between. The CDR3 covers 15 residues. The CDR3, as DNA: TGTGCCAGCAGCGAATGGGAACTAACCAACTATGGCTACACCTTC. It specifies CASSEWELTNYGYTF.

This rearrangement joins TRBV29-1 to TRBJ2-1, with a tentative D call TRBD2 (6 bases). Germline lookup yields CDR1 SQVTM and CDR2 ANQGSEA. Trimming took off 1 base at V and 4 bases at J, with 14 bases between the two ends. The CDR3 has 15 amino acids. CDR3 in DNA: TGCAGCGTTGAAGGCTCCGGGACTTCATACAATGAGCAGTTCTTC. Translation gives CSVEGSGTSYNEQFF.

V usage is TRBV9 and J usage is TRBJ2-5; a weak D match, TRBD1 (6 bases). The CDR3 contains 14 residues. In germline, CDR1 is SGDLS, CDR2 YYNGEE. V was pared by 3 bases and J by 4 bases, with 13 bases between. The CDR3 DNA follows: TGTGCCAGCAGCGCTCCCTTAGGGGGAGAGACCCAGTACTTC. Protein sequence: CASSAPLGGETQYF.

The chain joins TRBV6-6 to TRBJ1-1; tentatively, D is TRBD1 (6 bases). The germline V gene has CDR1 MNHNY and CDR2 SVGAGI (reference sequence). CDR3 size: 14 residues. V was cut by 4 bases and J by 1 base, with 10 bases left in between. The CDR3 loop reads CASSLLGGNTEAFF. The CDR3 DNA is TGTGCCAGCAGTTTATTAGGGGGGAACACTGAAGCTTTCTTT.

The CDR3 DNA reads TGTGCCAGCATAGCCTACAATGAGCAGTTCTTC. Amino acids: CASIAYNEQFF. This chain joins TRBV11-2 and TRBJ2-1; D not resolved. Germline CDR1 is SGHAT and CDR2 is FQNNGV. The CDR3 runs 11 residues. V lost 7 bases to trimming and J lost 2 bases, with 3 bases between them.

V usage is TRBV15 and J usage is TRBJ2-7; D may be TRBD2 (5 bases). Germline CDR1 reads LNHNV; CDR2 reads YYDKDF (reference sequence). Trimming left V 4 bases short and J 0 bases short, with 10 bases between. The CDR3 loop spans 14 amino acids. CDR3 nucleotides: TGTGCCACCAGCACCGGGGTTTACTCCTACGAGCAGTACTTC. This gives the protein CATSTGVYSYEQYF.

This clone appeared once. The rearrangement links TRBV28 to TRBJ1-2, with a weak D call TRBD1 (6 bases). Germline V gives CDR1 MDHEN, CDR2 SYDVKM. The CDR3 covers 16 residues. V was shortened by 7 bases and J by 0 bases, with 18 bases between the two germline ends. For the CDR3, the DNA is TGTGCCAGCATCACCCGAGACAGGCCCCCTAACTATGGCTACACCTTC. This translates into CASITRDRPPNYGYTF.

This chain connects TRBV9 to TRBJ2-3; no firm D call. The V gene lost 5 bases and the J gene lost 10 bases, with 5 bases spanning the gap. CDR1 and CDR2 (germline): SGDLS, YYNGEE. CDR3 size: 9 residues. The CDR3 nucleotides are TGTGCCAGCAGATCCGCGCAGTATTTT. This sequence encodes CASRSAQYF.

This sequence joins TRBV2 and TRBJ2-7; 9 bases agree with TRBD2. The CDR3 spans 13 residues. Germline-derived CDR1 and CDR2 are SNHLY and FYNNEI. V was clipped by 11 bases and J by 0 bases; unmatched bases: 5. This CDR3 reads CAGQTSGSYEQYF. As DNA, the CDR3 is TGTGCCGGCCAGACTAGCGGCTCCTACGAGCAGTACTTC.